Listed below are T cell receptor beta chains from one sample, sequenced in a study of tumor-infiltrating lymphocytes in primary liver carcinoma. TCRdb ran MiXCR on the multiplex PCR reads and lists one entry per CDR3 protein. The sample holds around 100,000 distinct CDR3 sequences, around two thirds seen once. Sequencing was carried out using liver tumor tissue from sampling region 2. The receptors come from a woman aged 60-70 years with primary liver carcinoma and hepatitis B virus infection. Both conserved end residues are part of each CDR3. A D gene is named only where the DNA matches it firmly. Clone size is not always given. Where it is, it says once, few, many or a class for expanded clones.

cdr3_aa,cdr3_nt,j_call,v_call,clone_size,d_call
CASISPLRSATLQETQYF,TGTGCCAGCATCTCCCCTTTAAGGTCGGCAACCCTTCAAGAGACCCAGTACTTC,TRBJ2-5,TRBV7-8,NA,NA
CACSYQSSTYDQYF,TGTGCCTGCAGTTACCAAAGTTCTACCTACGATCAGTACTTC,TRBJ2-7,TRBV6-6,NA,NA
CASSSLTSVPSYNEQFF,TGTGCCAGCAGTTCCCTGACTAGCGTGCCCTCCTACAATGAGCAGTTCTTC,TRBJ2-1,TRBV28,NA,TRBD2
CASSLGQGYTDSQYF,TGTGCCAGCAGCTTGGGACAGGGGTACACAGATTCCCAGTATTTT,TRBJ2-3,TRBV5-6,once,TRBD1
CAGRGGFGRDTQYF,TGTGCCGGCAGAGGTGGCTTCGGTAGAGATACGCAGTATTTT,TRBJ2-3,TRBV6-1,NA,NA
CSVPPGGRAGCYTF,TGTAGCGTCCCCCCCGGGGGCAGGGCGGGTTGCTACACCTTC,TRBJ1-2,TRBV29-1,NA,NA
CASSPTGDTEAFF,TGTGCCAGCAGCCCCACAGGGGACACTGAAGCTTTCTTT,TRBJ1-1,TRBV7-3,NA,TRBD1
CASSWPWTEDGNEQFF,TGCGCCAGCAGCTGGCCATGGACAGAGGATGGGAATGAGCAGTTCTTC,TRBJ2-1,TRBV5-1,NA,NA
CASSSNRGSWLGDTQYF,TGTGCCAGCAGCTCGAATCGCGGGAGCTGGTTAGGTGATACGCAGTATTTT,TRBJ2-3,TRBV11-2,NA,TRBD2
CASSFWEGRDTQYF,TGTGCCAGCAGTTTTTGGGAAGGAAGAGATACACAGTATTTT,TRBJ2-3,TRBV12-3/TRBV12-4,NA,NA
CASRQTGVNTEAFF,TGTGCCAGCAGGCAGACAGGGGTGAACACTGAAGCTTTCTTT,TRBJ1-1,TRBV5-6,many,TRBD1
CTSSLEGSGNYEQYF,TGTACCAGCAGCTTAGAGGGTAGCGGGAATTATGAGCAGTACTTC,TRBJ2-7,TRBV11-3,NA,TRBD2
CASNSDSGRVTTKYF,TGTGCCAGCAACTCAGATTCGGGGAGAGTAACGACGAAGTACTTC,TRBJ2-7,TRBV11-2,once,NA
CSVTGTSVNERYF,TGCAGCGTGACTGGGACTAGCGTCAACGAGCGGTACTTC,TRBJ2-7,TRBV29-1,NA,TRBD2
CVSRANYGYIF,TGTGTCAGCAGAGCCAACTATGGCTACATCTTC,TRBJ1-2,TRBV6-1,NA,NA
CASSQIKLGWETQYF,TGTGCCAGCAGCCAGATCAAACTGGGGTGGGAGACCCAGTACTTC,TRBJ2-5,TRBV11-2,medium-sized,NA
CASSLRRSLAGVGNEQFF,TGTGCCAGCAGTTTGAGGCGCTCCCTAGCGGGAGTGGGCAATGAGCAGTTCTTC,TRBJ2-1,TRBV12-3/TRBV12-4,NA,TRBD2
CASSTSGTGTEQYF,TGTGCCAGCAGCACAAGCGGGACGGGTACCGAGCAGTACTTC,TRBJ2-7,TRBV11-2,NA,TRBD2
CASRLQAGLTEAYF,TGTGCCAGCAGATTGCAAGCAGGCCTCACTGAAGCTTACTTT,TRBJ1-1,TRBV7-9,NA,NA
CASSTRTSGNLETQYF,TGTGCCAGCAGTACCCGGACTAGCGGGAATTTAGAGACCCAGTACTTC,TRBJ2-5,TRBV28,NA,TRBD2
CASSPRLRRENYNEQFF,TGTGCCAGCAGCCCCCGACTGAGGAGGGAGAACTACAATGAGCAGTTCTTC,TRBJ2-1,TRBV11-2,medium-sized,NA
CASRSNTGTPAMEQYF,TGTGCAAGCAGATCCAATACCGGGACACCAGCTATGGAGCAGTACTTC,TRBJ2-7,TRBV6-5,NA,NA
CASSLGRGQWGVNELFF,TGTGCCAGCAGCTTAGGTCGGGGGCAGTGGGGTGTCAATGAGCTGTTCTTC,TRBJ2-1,TRBV11-3,NA,NA
CANSPETGGYEQYF,TGTGCCAACAGCCCGGAGACAGGGGGCTACGAGCAGTACTTC,TRBJ2-7,TRBV14,NA,TRBD1
CASAVNSYEQYF,TGTGCCAGCGCCGTGAACTCCTACGAGCAGTACTTC,TRBJ2-7,TRBV28,NA,NA
CGSSSTSGLVINEQFF,TGTGGCAGCAGCTCTACTAGTGGTTTAGTGATCAATGAGCAGTTCTTC,TRBJ2-1,TRBV11-3,NA,NA
CASSPTASYDQPQHF,TGTGCCAGCAGTCCGACAGCGAGCTACGATCAGCCCCAGCATTTT,TRBJ1-5,TRBV12-3/TRBV12-4,NA,NA
CASCKGGPSYEQYF,TGTGCCAGCTGTAAGGGCGGGCCCTCCTACGAGCAGTACTTC,TRBJ2-7,TRBV11-2,NA,NA
CASSAQTGGETQYF,TGTGCCAGCAGCGCACAGACAGGTGGGGAGACCCAGTACTTC,TRBJ2-5,TRBV11-2,NA,NA
CASSFWGGGTVELLF,NA,TRBJ2-2,TRBV12-3/TRBV12-4,NA,NA
CISSLGIGQVKNEQFF,TGTATCAGCAGCTTAGGGATAGGACAGGTTAAAAATGAGCAGTTCTTC,TRBJ2-1,TRBV7-8,NA,TRBD1
CDSRLVRARAHEQFF,TGTGACAGCAGGTTAGTGCGGGCACGGGCCCACGAGCAGTTCTTT,TRBJ2-1,TRBV11-2,NA,NA
CNVDRNRGYTF,TGCAACGTTGACAGGAACCGTGGCTACACCTTC,TRBJ1-2,TRBV29-1,NA,NA
CASSLNRISNEQFF,TGTGCCAGCAGCTTGAATCGGATAAGCAATGAGCAGTTCTTC,TRBJ2-1,TRBV5-4,many,NA
CASSLGRRELGVDEQFF,TGTGCCAGCAGCTTAGGTCGGAGGGAGTTGGGTGTCGATGAACAGTTCTTC,TRBJ2-1,TRBV11-3,NA,NA
CASRRDRGNNEQFF,TGTGCCAGCCGAAGGGACAGGGGCAACAATGAGCAGTTCTTC,TRBJ2-1,TRBV18,few,TRBD1
CASRDSSYNEQFF,TGTGCCAGCAGGGACAGCTCCTACAATGAGCAGTTCTTC,TRBJ2-1,TRBV6-1,many,NA
CASSLSPGASYEQYF,TGTGCCAGCAGCTTGTCCCCAGGAGCCTCCTACGAGCAGTACTTC,TRBJ2-7,TRBV5-8,many,NA
CASSPDIGRSYEQYF,TGTGCCAGCAGCCCTGATATAGGGCGGTCCTACGAGCAGTACTTC,TRBJ2-7,TRBV12-3/TRBV12-4,few,NA
CASSSPSVWEQLF,TGTGCCAGCAGTTCCCCATCAGTGTGGGAGCAGCTCTTC,TRBJ2-1,TRBV12-3/TRBV12-4,NA,NA
CACSILGNEQYF,TGTGCCTGTAGTATCCTAGGAAACGAGCAGTACTTC,TRBJ2-7,TRBV19,once,NA
CATGGGNTDSGANVLTF,TGTGCCACCGGAGGAGGGAACACAGACTCTGGGGCCAACGTCCTGACTTTC,TRBJ2-6,TRBV24-1,NA,NA
CASSDSPTDTQYF,TGTGCCAGCAGTGACTCGCCCACAGATACGCAGTATTTT,TRBJ2-3,TRBV6-4,few,NA
CASSLPTSGRVGADTQYF,TGTGCCAGCAGTTTACCGACTAGCGGGAGGGTTGGGGCAGATACGCAGTATTTT,TRBJ2-3,TRBV28,many,TRBD2
CAWKIPGQGNNEQFF,TGTGCCTGGAAAATCCCGGGACAGGGGAACAATGAGCAGTTCTTC,TRBJ2-1,TRBV30,many,TRBD1
CASSYSRHLSSQPQHF,TGTGCCAGCAGTTACTCGAGACATCTGAGCAGTCAGCCCCAGCATTTT,TRBJ1-5,TRBV6-6,once,NA
CASSHYGTGSRSSYNEQFF,TGCGCCAGCAGTCACTATGGGACAGGGTCCCGGAGCTCCTACAATGAGCAGTTCTTC,TRBJ2-1,TRBV12-3/TRBV12-4,NA,TRBD1
CASSPGSAWGVQFF,TGTGCCAGCAGCCCCGGTTCGGCGTGGGGGGTGCAGTTCTTC,TRBJ2-1,TRBV11-3,few,NA
CASKTTYSNQPQHF,TGTGCCAGCAAGACGACCTATAGCAATCAGCCCCAGCATTTT,TRBJ1-5,TRBV2,few,NA
CASSLRIRGTDTQYF,TGTGCCAGCAGTTTAAGGATCAGGGGAACAGATACGCAGTATTTT,TRBJ2-3,TRBV28,NA,NA
CVSSGTGPNQPQHF,TGTGTCAGCTCGGGTACGGGGCCCAATCAGCCCCAGCATTTT,TRBJ1-5,TRBV2,once,NA
CASSRVREGTQYF,TGTGCCAGCAGCCGGGTCAGGGAAGGTACCCAGTACTTC,TRBJ2-5,TRBV11-2,NA,NA
CASGFGLGRADTQYF,TGTGCCAGCGGCTTCGGACTAGGACGCGCAGATACGCAGTACTTT,TRBJ2-3,TRBV11-2,NA,TRBD2
CASIPRRGTGLDTQYF,TGTGCCAGCATCCCCCGGAGGGGGACAGGGCTAGATACGCAGTATTTT,TRBJ2-3,TRBV11-2,NA,TRBD1
CASSLTSHSEQFF,TGTGCCAGCAGCTTAACGTCCCATAGTGAGCAGTTCTTC,TRBJ2-1,TRBV7-3,NA,NA